This T cell receptor (beta chain) was obtained from a study of cytomegalovirus exposure and HLA in healthy donors (TCRdb year 2017). Turning to the overall study: A later analysis indicated that the roughly 120 validation repertoires were generated on the platform also employed for the roughly 650 repertoires of the first cohort. The study aimed to test whether signatures of past pathogen exposure could be identified by cataloging public T cell receptors. A separate validation cohort of about 110 different subjects was used in addition to the roughly 640-subject first cohort. The study combined high-throughput TCR immunosequencing, statistical association of individual TCRs with disease status, and machine learning to predict cytomegalovirus infection status. Overall results and qualifications from the work: A later analysis found that TCRs clustered in the first cohort also tended to co-occur in the 95 to 150 validation repertoires, with about 94% of cluster scores above 0. Across donors, most TCR sequences were observed very rarely, whereas some public TCRs were present in many individuals. It was suggested by the authors that the approach could potentially be generalized to other disease states and immunological phenotypes. In vitro tests confirmed that a few of the cytomegalovirus-associated TCR beta chains recognize cytomegalovirus antigens. The classifier was reported to diagnose cytomegalovirus status with high specificity and sensitivity in both the original cohort and the validation cohort. The validation cohort had no HLA typing available for a later analysis, so co-occurrence within that cohort was assessed over all 130 or so repertoires. The study gave a list of 150 to 200 TCR beta chains associated with cytomegalovirus.

Library generation was performed with the immunoSEQ multiplex PCR assay. The authors processed their data as follows. To diagnose cytomegalovirus status from the catalog of TCR beta chain sequences, a statistical classification framework was built. TCRdb holds this immuneACCESS table with in-frame rearrangements only. Some clones are missing; in checked studies, unresolved V genes explain under half, and the rest has no known cause. The V and J calls and clone size come from that table; D and trimming were worked out from the DNA. The table for this sample lists 90,000 to 150,000 clones; more than 85% of them were counted only once. The top ten hold around 4.5% of the sample. The donors belonged to the validation cohort of over a hundred subjects, which was separate from the roughly 670-subject first cohort. CDR1 LGHNA and CDR2 YNFKEQ were looked up in the germline V gene. The CDR3 measures 15 amino acids from cysteine to phenylalanine. Only CDR3 DNA remains: 45 bases, in frame from the first base. V is pruned by 1 base and J by 5 bases, leaving 7 bases of the junction without a gene match.

Comment on this clone: Its antigen is still unknown. Per-base quality was not reported, and no clone a single base away is much larger than it.

Material: PBMCs. This TCR was sampled from a man aged 18-30 years in good health and CMV-seropositive. The chain employs TRBV4-2 and TRBJ2-7, with 8 central nucleotides matching TRBD1. This receptor carries the CDR3 CASSQAGQVFHEQYF. The nucleotide sequence reads TGTGCCAGCAGCCAAGCGGGACAGGTTTTCCACGAGCAGTACTTC.